The 30 T cell receptor beta chains below all came from one sample that was sequenced in a study of T cells after yellow fever vaccination. In TCRdb, the 5' RACE reads were re-called with MiXCR into one record per CDR3 protein. Of some 320,000 distinct CDR3 sequences listed, 8.5% to 10% are singletons. The specimen comprised PBMCs, sampled on the day of the first yellow fever vaccination. The receptors shown here come from a man between 18 and 35 years old who received the YFV17D yellow fever vaccine.

This clonotype was observed many times. The chain links TRBV10-3 to TRBJ2-3, with a weak D call TRBD2 (5 bases). V was shortened by 10 bases and J by 1 base, with 15 bases between the two germline ends. This CDR3 spans 14 amino acids. Per germline, CDR1 ENHRY and CDR2 SYGVKD. The CDR3 spells CATNGERGTDTQYF. The DNA of the CDR3 is TGTGCCACCAACGGGGAGAGGGGCACAGATACGCAGTATTTT.

This clonotype was counted between two and nine times. The gene calls are TRBV4-3 and TRBJ1-6; D might be TRBD1 (5 bases). The CDR3 extends over 16 amino acids. Germline V gene lookup returns CDR1 LGHNA and CDR2 YSLEER. V was clipped by 1 base and J by 7 bases, with 14 bases between them. The CDR3 DNA sequence: TGCGCCAGCAGCCAAGCTCGACAGAGAAGCAATTCACCCCTCCACTTT. It is translated as CASSQARQRSNSPLHF.

This clonotype was recorded a few times. The chain recombines TRBV6-1 with TRBJ2-3; 11 bases line up with TRBD2. V shed 11 bases and J 2 bases; nucleotides not matched to a gene: 6. Germline CDR1 reads MNHNS; CDR2 reads SASEGT. The CDR3 is 14 residues long. The DNA for the CDR3 is TGTGCCGCAGCACTAGCGGGGGACACAGATACGCAGTATTTT. This translates into CAAALAGDTDTQYF.

This clonotype has only a few counts. The chain employs TRBV28 and TRBJ2-7; D not certain. This CDR3 is built from 13 residues. The V gene's germline CDR1 is MDHEN and CDR2 SYDVKM. The CDR3 DNA follows: TGTGCCAGCAGTTTAACCTACGCCTACGAGCACTACGTC. Residues: CASSLTYAYEHYV.

In this sample, this clonotype turned up a few times. The chain is built from TRBV4-3 and TRBJ1-1; possible D gene TRBD1, 6 bases. The V and J ends lost 0 bases and 4 bases respectively, with 15 bases between them. The CDR3 runs to 16 residues. Germline CDR1 is LGHNA and CDR2 is YSLEER. The CDR3 reads CASSQEGGGLFTEAFF. DNA of the CDR3: TGCGCCAGCAGCCAAGAAGGGGGGGGCTTGTTCACTGAAGCTTTCTTT.

This clonotype turned up a few times. The V call is TRBV12-3 or TRBV12-4, the J call TRBJ1-1; the D is unclear. V lost 8 bases to trimming and J lost 4 bases, with 20 bases between them. The CDR3 runs to 15 residues. CDR3 nucleotide sequence: TGTGCCAGCCTGTCCCGGCGTCTGGGGTCCACTGAAGCTTTCTTT. It translates to CASLSRRLGSTEAFF.

This clonotype occurred a few times. The genes are TRBV10-3 and TRBJ2-3, with TRBD2 matching over 7 bases. CDR3 length: 17 residues. V lost 0 bases, J lost 1 base, and 7 bases stayed unmatched. Germline lookup yields CDR1 ENHRY and CDR2 SYGVKD. CDR3: CAISESLELAGTDTQYF. The CDR3 DNA sequence: TGTGCCATCAGTGAGTCTCTGGAGCTAGCGGGCACAGATACGCAGTATTTT.

This clonotype has only a few counts. The gene calls are TRBV15 and TRBJ2-3; D gene ambiguous. There are 12 residues in the CDR3. Germline CDR1 and CDR2: LNHNV and YYDKDF (reference sequence). V gave up 5 bases and J gave up 6 bases, with 9 bases separating them. CDR3 in amino acids: CATSLGVDTQYF. The CDR3 DNA is TGTGCCACCAGCCTGGGTGTCGATACGCAGTATTTT.

The chain is built from TRBV7-6 and TRBJ1-2; D is ambiguous. There are 12 residues in the CDR3. The V end was cut by 8 bases, the J end by 4 bases, with 11 bases between. CDR1 and CDR2 from the germline V gene are SGHVS and FNYEAQ. The CDR3 DNA is TGTGCCAGCCCCCGGTTCCCCTATGGCTACACCTTC. Translation gives CASPRFPYGYTF.

The gene calls are TRBV5-5 and TRBJ2-1; 11 bases map to TRBD2. The CDR3 runs 14 residues. The junction had 6 bases not matched to a gene; V was cut back by 4 bases and J by 9 bases. Germline loops: CDR1 SGHKS, CDR2 YYEKEE (reference sequence). For the CDR3, the DNA is TGTGCCAGCAGCACTCGGACTAGCGGGTTTGAGCAGTTCTTC. This gives the protein CASSTRTSGFEQFF. The full variable domain, its missing parts supplied by reference TRBV5-5 and TRBJ2-1, is DAGVTQSPTHLIKTRGQQVTLRCSPISGHKSVSWYQQVLGQGPQFIFQYYEKEERGRGNFPDRFSARQFPNYSSELNVNALLLGDSALYLCASSTRTSGFEQFFGPGTRLTVL.

This clonotype was found a few times. This chain uses TRBV6-2 or TRBV6-3 with TRBJ2-1; D possibly corresponds to TRBD2 (5 bases). V was trimmed by 5 bases and J by 0 bases, leaving 17 bases between them. This CDR3 is built from 17 residues. Germline CDR1 MNHEY, CDR2 SVGEGT. The CDR3 DNA is TGTGCCAGCAGTGTCTTCGGCCCGGGGAGCTCCTACAATGAGCAGTTCTTC. It translates to CASSVFGPGSSYNEQFF.

The chain is built from TRBV14 and TRBJ1-2; 7 bases agree with TRBD1. The V and J ends lost 6 bases and 5 bases, in that order; junction bases with no gene match: 9. This CDR3 region has 14 residues. The germline V gene encodes CDR1 SGHDN and CDR2 FVKESK. The chain's CDR3 is CASSPRDRAYGYTF. CDR3 nucleotide sequence: TGTGCCAGCAGTCCGCGCGACAGGGCGTATGGCTACACCTTC.

There are many counts of this clonotype. The chain carries TRBV12-3 or TRBV12-4 and TRBJ2-5; D unresolved. The CDR3 runs 12 residues. Between the trimmed V and J ends, which lost 6 bases and 0 bases, there was a span of 5 bases. The CDR3 DNA follows: TGTGCCAGCAGCCCGTACCAAGAGACCCAGTACTTC. It specifies CASSPYQETQYF.

The chain links TRBV6-1 to TRBJ2-2; 11 bases align to TRBD2. This CDR3 spans 15 amino acids. CDR1 and CDR2 from the germline V gene are MNHNS and SASEGT. Germline trimming cut 6 bases from V and 3 bases from J; bases unmatched to any gene: 3. The CDR3 region has the DNA TGTGCCAGCAGCCTAGCGGGGGGCTACACCGGGGAGCTGTTTTTT. Translating gives CASSLAGGYTGELFF.

The sample holds a few counts of this clonotype. The chain couples TRBV9 to TRBJ2-1, with D perhaps assigned TRBD1 or TRBD2 (6 bases each). V lost 4 bases and J lost 4, with 12 bases in between. The CDR3 covers 14 residues. The V gene's germline CDR1 is SGDLS and CDR2 YYNGEE. CDR3 nucleotide sequence: TGTGCCAGCAGCTCAAGGGGGGAATACAATGAGCAGTTCTTC. Its protein is CASSSRGEYNEQFF.

This clonotype was seen more than once but under ten times. V gene TRBV11-2 combines with J gene TRBJ2-7, with 7 bases identical to TRBD1. The CDR3 runs to 15 residues. J gave up 4 bases and V 6 bases, and 12 bases lay outside the gene matches. Germline V gene lookup returns CDR1 SGHAT and CDR2 FQNNGV. CDR3: CASRPIRGISYEQYF. CDR3 sequence (DNA): TGTGCCAGCAGACCAATCAGGGGGATTTCGTACGAGCAGTACTTC.

In its sample, this clonotype was seen many times. V is TRBV7-9 and J is TRBJ1-5; D ambiguous. Trimming cost V 3 bases and J 3 bases, with 6 bases left between them. There are 13 residues in the CDR3. Germline-derived CDR1 and CDR2 are SEHNR and FQNEAQ (reference sequence). The CDR3 coding sequence is TGTGCCAGCAGCTTGGACCCCAATCAGCCCCAGCATTTT. Its translation is CASSLDPNQPQHF.

This clonotype appeared a few times. The chain recombines TRBV4-1 with TRBJ1-2, with no clear D. The CDR3 contains 13 residues. CDR1 and CDR2 from the germline V gene are MGHRA and YSYEKL. V was pared by 1 base and J by 0 bases, with 3 bases between. The DNA for the CDR3 is TGCGCCAGCAGCCAAGCAGCTAACTATGGCTACACCTTC. It encodes CASSQAANYGYTF.

DNA of the CDR3: TGTGCCAGCAGCTTTTGGCGGGGGGTCCAAGAGACCCAGTACTTC. Translating it yields CASSFWRGVQETQYF. The chain uses TRBV7-2 and TRBJ2-5; the match to TRBD2 covers 8 bases. From germline, CDR1 is SGHTA and CDR2 FQGNSA. CDR3 length: 15 amino acids. The trim removed 3 bases at V and 1 base at J, leaving 4 bases unmatched.

Many counts were recorded for this clonotype. This sequence joins TRBV20-1 and TRBJ2-6, with a weak D call TRBD1 (5 bases). Germline V CDR1 and CDR2: DFQATT, SNEGSKA (reference sequence). The CDR3 consists of 14 residues. V was shortened by 7 bases and J by 0 bases, with 10 bases between the two germline ends. CDR3 sequence reads: CSGGQGSGANVLTF. DNA for the CDR3: TGCAGTGGGGGTCAGGGCTCTGGGGCCAACGTCCTGACTTTC.

A few counts support this clonotype. The CDR3 loop is CSAREGTGSGNTIYF. The CDR3 bases are TGCAGTGCTAGAGAAGGAACAGGCTCTGGAAACACCATATATTTT. This chain links TRBV20-1 with TRBJ1-3, with D possibly matching TRBD1 (5 bases). Trimming left V 0 bases short and J 0 bases short, with 9 bases between. The CDR3 covers 15 residues. CDR1 DFQATT and CDR2 SNEGSKA come from the germline V gene (reference sequence).

This clonotype was counted a few times. The chain is built from TRBV11-1 and TRBJ2-7, with 14 bases fitting TRBD2. J lost 5 bases, V lost 5 bases, and 14 bases had no gene match. From germline, CDR1 is SGHAT and CDR2 FQDESV (reference sequence). CDR3 length: 18 residues. The CDR3 coding sequence is TGTGCCAGCAGCCCGGGACTAGCGGGGGACTTGTTCTTAGACGAGCAGTACGTC. It specifies CASSPGLAGDLFLDEQYV.

The genes are TRBV7-2 and TRBJ2-2; no reliable D call. The V end lost 4 bases, the J end lost 0 bases, and 9 bases lay between the germline ends. Germline CDR1 reads SGHTA; CDR2 reads FQGNSA. The CDR3 consists of 15 residues. DNA of the CDR3: TGTGCCAGCAGCTCAGGCATCCCGAACACCGGGGAGCTGTTTTTT. Protein product: CASSSGIPNTGELFF.

This clonotype was observed a handful of times. The chain couples TRBV11-3 to TRBJ2-3, with TRBD2 as a possible D gene (5 bases). The germline V gene has CDR1 SGHNT and CDR2 YENEEA. The CDR3 consists of 16 residues. Trimming left V 1 base short and J 4 bases short, with 15 bases between. CDR3 loop: CASSLGPLIGADTQYF. The CDR3 DNA sequence: TGTGCCAGCAGCTTAGGCCCCCTCATCGGGGCAGATACGCAGTATTTT.

CDR3 nucleotide sequence: TGCGCCAGCAGCCAAGCCCTCATGAGGGGGGATGGGGAAAAACTGTTTTTT. Amino acid sequence: CASSQALMRGDGEKLFF. This chain joins TRBV4-1 and TRBJ1-4, with D possibly TRBD1 on 6 matching bases. The V end was cut by 1 base, the J end by 8 bases, with 20 bases between. The germline V gene encodes CDR1 MGHRA and CDR2 YSYEKL. The CDR3 has 17 amino acids.

The chain is built from TRBV9 and TRBJ2-3; D call uncertain. CDR1 and CDR2 (germline): SGDLS, YYNGEE. This CDR3 is 12 amino acids long. Deletions cut 0 bases from V and 6 bases from J, with 5 bases between. For the CDR3, the DNA is TGTGCCAGCAGCGTAGCGGAGGATACGCAGTATTTT. Protein product: CASSVAEDTQYF.

This rearrangement joins TRBV6-5 to TRBJ2-2; weak D call: TRBD1 (6 bases). Germline loops: CDR1 MNHEY, CDR2 SVGAGI. V was trimmed by 2 bases and J by 4 bases, leaving 17 bases between them. The length of the CDR3 is 17 residues. CDR3 DNA: TGTGCCAGCAGTTACGCAACGACAGGAGCGACCACCGGGGAGCTGTTTTTT. Its protein is CASSYATTGATTGELFF.

This clonotype was seen only a few times. The chain employs TRBV15 and TRBJ1-2, with D perhaps TRBD1 (6 bases). The CDR3 sequence is 14 residues long. Germline lookup yields CDR1 LNHNV and CDR2 YYDKDF (reference sequence). V lost 1 base and J lost 6, with 12 bases in between. The CDR3 sequence: CATSRVVQGDGYTF. The CDR3, as DNA: TGTGCCACCAGCAGAGTTGTACAGGGAGATGGCTACACCTTC.

The rearrangement uses TRBV28 and TRBJ2-3, with 10 bases lining up with TRBD2. CDR3 length: 15 residues. CDR1 MDHEN and CDR2 SYDVKM come from the germline V gene. V shed 3 bases and J 2 bases; nucleotides not matched to a gene: 2. CDR3 coding DNA: TGTGCCAGCAGTTTCCTAGCGGGGGTCACAGATACGCAGTATTTT. Translating it yields CASSFLAGVTDTQYF.

The chain uses TRBV4-2 and TRBJ1-2, with a weak D call TRBD1 (5 bases). Germline assignment: CDR1 LGHNA and CDR2 YNFKEQ. There are 13 residues in the CDR3. V was clipped by 3 bases and J by 7 bases, with 12 bases between them. CDR3 bases: TGTGCCAGCAGCCAGTGGCGGGGGTCTGGCTACACCTTC. It specifies CASSQWRGSGYTF.